This entry is about one TCR beta chain. Per the germline V gene, CDR1 is GTSNPN and CDR2 is SVGIG (reference sequence). Trimming took 2 bases from V and 7 from J; bases not matched to a gene: 4. The CDR3 covers 12 residues. TCRdb's copy holds only in-frame clones and misses some; the assay was immunoSEQ multiplex PCR. Of tens of thousands of clones listed, 91% were seen once; the top ten hold 6% to 7.5%. This record comes from a study of T cell changes during pregnancy in multiple sclerosis. Source: CD8+ T cells from peripheral blood mononuclear cells, taken in the second trimester of pregnancy. The source is a female donor with multiple sclerosis, enrolled in a pregnancy study. The V gene is TRBV30, the J gene TRBJ1-1, with 7 bases fitting TRBD1. CDR3 nucleotides: TGTGCCTGGAGTTCGACAGGGCTTGAAGCTTTCTTT. It codes for CAWSSTGLEAFF.